A selection of T cell receptor beta chains follows, all from one sample in a study of CD8+ T cells in alopecia areata. The repertoire was sequenced with immunoSEQ multiplex PCR; TCRdb's copy has only in-frame clones and lacks some. The table records 110,000 or so clones, less than 45% of them present only once. Sequenced: CD4+ T cells sorted from blood. The receptors here all came from a human donor with alopecia areata. Both conserved end residues are part of each CDR3. A D gene is named only where the DNA matches it firmly. Some rows have no size entry. The others give once, few or many, or a class for an expanded clone.

>-|-|TRBJ2-7|TRBV29-1
TGCAGCGTGGGCAGGACAACCTACGAGCAGTACTTC
CSVGRTTYEQYF
>-|-|TRBJ1-3|TRBV19
TGTGCCAGTAGTATAGATGGGGCGCGGATCTACTCTGGAAACACCATATATTTT
CASSIDGARIYSGNTIYF
>-|-|TRBJ2-6|TRBV6-5
TGTGCCAGCAGGCGGCGCCTCGGGGCCAACGTCCTGACTTTC
CASRRRLGANVLTF
>-|-|TRBJ2-5|TRBV7-2
TGTGCCAGCAGCACAGAGAACAGGGGACTAAAGGAGACCCAGTACTTC
CASSTENRGLKETQYF
>-|-|TRBJ1-2|TRBV28
TGTGCCAGCAGTCCCCTTATTGGCTACACCTTC
CASSPLIGYTF
>-|-|TRBJ1-5|TRBV29-1
TGCAGCGTTCCTCCCTCAGAGTGCAATCAGCCCCAGCATTTT
CSVPPSECNQPQHF
>-|-|TRBJ2-7|TRBV6-6
TGTGCCAGCAGTTACTCGGCAGGCCCTTCCTACGAGCAGTACTTC
CASSYSAGPSYEQYF
>-|-|TRBJ2-3|TRBV7-2
TGTGCCAGCAGCTCATACACAGATACGCAGTATTTT
CASSSYTDTQYF
>-|-|TRBJ2-7|TRBV20-1
TGCAGTGAGACTACGCTCTACGAGCAGTACTTC
CSETTLYEQYF
>few|TRBD2|TRBJ2-1|TRBV7-2
TGTGCCAGCAGCTTAGGGCTAGCGGTCAACAATGAGCAGTTCTTC
CASSLGLAVNNEQFF
>-|TRBD2|TRBJ2-5|TRBV7-2
TGTGCCAGCAGCTACGAGGGACTAGCGGGGGCCGGAGAGACCCAGTACTTC
CASSYEGLAGAGETQYF
>-|-|TRBJ1-6|TRBV14
TGTGCCAGCAGCCCCACGGCTGGATATAAATCACCCCTCCACTTT
CASSPTAGYKSPLHF
>few|-|TRBJ2-7|TRBV7-9
TGTGCCACCGGGGGCAGGGCGACCTACGAGCAGTACTTC
CATGGRATYEQYF
>-|TRBD1|TRBJ1-2|TRBV6-5
TGTGCCACCGGGACAGGGAGGCTCTATGGCTACACCTTC
CATGTGRLYGYTF
>few|-|TRBJ1-2|TRBV5-1
TGCGCCAGCAGCTTGGTGGAGGATGCTGGCTATGGCTACACCTTC
CASSLVEDAGYGYTF
>-|-|TRBJ1-2|TRBV7-8
TGTGCCAGCAGCTTAGCGTCGGTGCAGGGCTATGGCTACACCTTC
CASSLASVQGYGYTF
>-|-|TRBJ1-5|TRBV30
TGTGCCTGGGGGAGACAGCATAATCAGCCCCAGCATTTT
CAWGRQHNQPQHF
>-|-|TRBJ1-1|TRBV7-9
TGTGCCAGCAGCGCGTGGGTGGGGAGGTCTGCTGAAGCTTTCTTT
CASSAWVGRSAEAFF
>few|TRBD2|TRBJ2-1|TRBV29-1
TGCAGCGCGCCTACTAGCGGGAGGGTCTATGAGCAGTTCTTC
CSAPTSGRVYEQFF
>-|-|TRBJ1-1|TRBV6-6
TGTGCCAGCAGTTACTCGATGGGCGAAGCTTTCTTT
CASSYSMGEAFF
>-|-|TRBJ2-5|TRBV5-4
TGTGCCAGCAGCTTAGGGCAGCACCAAGAGACCCAGTACTTC
CASSLGQHQETQYF
>many|-|TRBJ2-7|TRBV5-1
TGCGCCAGCGGCAGGGGAATGGAAGCCGCCCGCGAGCAGTACTTC
CASGRGMEAAREQYF
>-|TRBD1|TRBJ2-5|TRBV29-1
TGCAGCGTTGTGGAGACAGGGAAGGGGACCCAGTACTTC
CSVVETGKGTQYF
>few|-|TRBJ2-3|TRBV29-1
TGCAGCTCAGGCTCCCCGCGAGATACGCAGTATTTT
CSSGSPRDTQYF
>-|-|TRBJ2-3|TRBV7-2
TGTGCCAGCAGCACATCGGCGGATACGCAGTATTTT
CASSTSADTQYF
>-|-|TRBJ2-7|TRBV14
TGTGCCAGCAGCCAAGATCGTCTAGCTCTGTACTTC
CASSQDRLALYF
>few|TRBD2|TRBJ2-1|TRBV7-9
TGTGCCAGCAGCTTGCTAGCGGGGGGCCCGGGCAATGAGCAGTTCTTC
CASSLLAGGPGNEQFF
>-|-|TRBJ2-7|TRBV2
TGTGCCAGCAGTGCTTCAGAGTACGAGCAGTACTTC
CASSASEYEQYF
>few|-|TRBJ2-7|TRBV11-2
TGTGCCAGCAGCTCTAGGTTGTTTGGCTCCTACGAGCAGTACTTC
CASSSRLFGSYEQYF
>few|-|TRBJ2-5|TRBV19
TGTGCCAGTAGTATAGGAGGGGAGACCCAGTACTTC
CASSIGGETQYF
>-|-|TRBJ2-1|TRBV15
TGTGCCACCAGCAGAGATCTCCAGGGTTGGGAGCAGTTCTTC
CATSRDLQGWEQFF
>-|TRBD1|TRBJ2-7|TRBV7-9
TGTGCCAGCAGCCCGCCCCCCGGGACAGGAGTCTACGAGCAGTACTTC
CASSPPPGTGVYEQYF
>-|TRBD2|TRBJ2-7|TRBV29-1
TGCAGCGTTGCTAGCGGGGCATCCTACGAGCAGTACTTC
CSVASGASYEQYF
>few|TRBD1|TRBJ2-7|TRBV7-2
TGTGCCAGCAGCAACCAGGGGGGACAGGCCTACGAGCAGTACTTC
CASSNQGGQAYEQYF